The rows below give T cell receptor beta chains drawn from one sample of a study of cytomegalovirus exposure and HLA in healthy donors. Produced via immunoSEQ multiplex PCR; TCRdb's table is partial and in-frame only. The top ten hold almost 4% of the sample, which has 250,000 to 350,000 clones, 86% seen once. Material: PBMCs. Receptors were obtained from a middle-aged man in good health and CMV-seropositive. Both conserved end residues are part of each CDR3. The order of the fields is D gene, clone size, V gene, J gene, CDR3 DNA, CDR3 protein. The D gene is left open where the match is weak. Where a row states a size, it is once, few, many or the class of an expanded clone; other rows omit it.

>-|-|TRBV19|TRBJ1-2
TGTGCCAGTAGCTCCACAGGGTTACCCAACTACGGCTACACCTTC
CASSSTGLPNYGYTF
>-|-|TRBV28|TRBJ2-5
TGTGCCAGCAGTTTAGAGCGGGACCAAGAGACCCAGTACTTC
CASSLERDQETQYF
>-|-|TRBV28|TRBJ2-7
TGTGCCAGCAGTCCCTTGACGGAGACCTACGAGCAGTACTTC
CASSPLTETYEQYF
>-|-|TRBV5-4|TRBJ2-1
TGTGCCAGCAGCCCGACACCTTTAAGCTCCTACAATGAGCAGTTCTTC
CASSPTPLSSYNEQFF
>-|-|TRBV5-1|TRBJ1-1
TGCGCCAGCAGCCGGGAGCCGGGGGTGAGCACTGAAGCTTTCTTT
CASSREPGVSTEAFF
>-|-|TRBV6-6|TRBJ1-2
TGTGCCAGCAGTAGGAGCCAATTCTATGGCTACACCTTC
CASSRSQFYGYTF
>-|-|TRBV5-1|TRBJ1-3
TGCGCCAGCAGCCCCGCCGGCGGGGCCCTCTCTGGAAACACCATATATTTT
CASSPAGGALSGNTIYF
>-|-|TRBV5-5|TRBJ2-1
TGTGCCAGCAGCTTAAGCTGGAGCTCCTACAATGAGCAGTTCTTC
CASSLSWSSYNEQFF
>TRBD1|-|TRBV27|TRBJ2-7
TGTGCCAGCAGTTTAGCCCCGGGACAGTCGTACGAGCAGTACTTC
CASSLAPGQSYEQYF
>TRBD2|-|TRBV5-1|TRBJ2-1
TGCGCCAGCAGCTTGGTACGTATAGCGGGCCACAATGAGCAGTTCTTC
CASSLVRIAGHNEQFF
>-|once|TRBV27|TRBJ2-3
TGTGCCAGCAGCCCTTCAGGGCTCCATAGCACAGATACGCAGTATTTT
CASSPSGLHSTDTQYF
>TRBD2|-|TRBV7-3|TRBJ2-2
TGTGCCAGCAGCTTACCGGCGGGAGGTCTATCCGGGGAGCTGTTTTTT
CASSLPAGGLSGELFF
>-|-|TRBV28|TRBJ2-3
TGTGCCAGCAACAGTCAGGGGGGAACAGATACGCAGTATTTT
CASNSQGGTDTQYF
>-|-|TRBV29-1|TRBJ1-2
TGCAGCGTTGTGCCGGGTCCAGGGTATGGCTACACCTTC
CSVVPGPGYGYTF
>-|-|TRBV9|TRBJ2-7
TGTGCCAGCAGCGTACAGTCCAATACCGACGAGCAGTACTTC
CASSVQSNTDEQYF
>-|-|TRBV2|TRBJ1-2
TGTGCCAGCGTGGAGGGCCCCTATGGCTACACCTTC
CASVEGPYGYTF
>TRBD1|-|TRBV27|TRBJ2-3
TGTGCCAGCAGTCTTCATAGGACAGGGGGCAGGACAGATACGCAGTATTTT
CASSLHRTGGRTDTQYF
>-|-|TRBV5-1|TRBJ2-2
TGCGCCAGCAGCTTCACCCGGCCCGGGACAATAGGCACCGGGGAGCTGTTTTTT
CASSFTRPGTIGTGELFF
>-|-|TRBV15|TRBJ2-1
TGTGCCACCAGCAAACCTCGGGGGAGCTCCTACAATGAGCAGTTCTTC
CATSKPRGSSYNEQFF
>TRBD1|-|TRBV5-5|TRBJ2-5
TGTGCCAGCAGCTTAGGACAGGCCCAAGAGACCCAGTACTTC
CASSLGQAQETQYF
>TRBD2|few|TRBV7-6|TRBJ2-7
TGTGCCAGCAGCTTCGCGTCGGGAGGGGTGCAGTACTTC
CASSFASGGVQYF
>TRBD2|-|TRBV27|TRBJ2-5
TGTGCCAGCAGTTTTCCGGGGGGAGAGACCCAGTACTTC
CASSFPGGETQYF
>TRBD1|-|TRBV9|TRBJ1-4
TGTGCCAGCAGCGGAAAGGTTCCGGGACAGGGAAAAGAAAAACTGTTTTTT
CASSGKVPGQGKEKLFF
>-|-|TRBV7-9|TRBJ2-1
TGTGCCAGCTCGAGCACAGCCTCCTACAATGAGCAGTTCTTC
CASSSTASYNEQFF
>TRBD1|-|TRBV14|TRBJ1-2
TGTGCCAGCAGCCCATGGACAGGGAGCTATGGCTACACCTTC
CASSPWTGSYGYTF
>-|-|TRBV29-1|TRBJ1-4
TGCAGCGTCGGGGGGCTGGGGGGGTTCGGTGAAAAACTGTTTTTT
CSVGGLGGFGEKLFF
>TRBD1|-|TRBV6-5|TRBJ1-5
TGTGCCAGCAGTTCCGACAGGGGAATTGGGAAGCCCCAGCATTTT
CASSSDRGIGKPQHF
>-|-|TRBV5-1|TRBJ2-7
TGCGCCAGCAGCTCGACTAGTTTCGAGCAGTACTTC
CASSSTSFEQYF
>-|-|TRBV5-4|TRBJ1-2
TGTGCCAGCAGCTTGGTTTCGGGATTTTGGTATGGCTACACCTTC
CASSLVSGFWYGYTF